The clone carrying this T cell receptor beta chain was detected a few times. Antigen specificity is unknown. 60 Vbeta and 13 Jbeta primers were used in PCR. Clones were sequenced by immunoSEQ multiplex PCR, and TCRdb holds only the in-frame ones, with some missing. The sample holds 110,000 or so clones; under 80% are singletons and the top ten take 4% to 5%. The CDR3 spans 18 residues. This entry comes from a study of cytomegalovirus exposure and HLA in healthy donors. Study findings and constraints: Cytomegalovirus status was reportedly diagnosed by the classifier with high sensitivity and specificity. An analysis done earlier found most TCR beta V segments productive about 87% or about 30% of the time. Certain indistinguishable V segments, among them TRBV6-2 and TRBV6-3, were excluded.

Sequenced sample: PBMCs. The chain has TRBV12-2 and TRBJ2-1; the table assigns TRBD2, which was not confirmed against the DNA. TRBV12-2 represents a pseudogene. The receptor comes from a middle-aged woman in good health and CMV-seropositive. The CDR3 protein is CASRLLYRGLGFYNEQFF. The CDR3 DNA is TGTGCAAGTCGCTTACTGTACCGAGGACTAGGGTTCTACAATGAGCAGTTCTTC.